Listed here are 4 T cell receptor beta chains from one sample, sequenced in a study of T cell responses to AZD1222 COVID-19 vaccine. Assay: immunoSEQ multiplex PCR; the TCRdb copy retains only in-frame clones and omits some. The table lists about 110,000 clones, nearly 90% of them singletons. The sample was peripheral blood, taken on day 0 of AZD1222 vaccination. The source is an adult in good health.

The chain is built from TRBV4-3 and TRBJ2-5, with unresolved D. Trimming cost V 4 bases and J 0 bases, with 6 bases left between them. This CDR3 has 13 residues. Looked up from germline, CDR1 is LGHNA and CDR2 is YSLEER. CDR3 bases: TGCGCCAGCAGCCCCCAGCACCAAGAGACCCAGTACTTC. It specifies CASSPQHQETQYF.

V usage is TRBV25-1 and J usage is TRBJ1-2; D perhaps matches TRBD1 (5 bases). Trimming left V 3 bases short and J 7 bases short, with 9 bases between. Germline CDR1 and CDR2: MGHDK and SYGVNS. The CDR3 totals 12 residues. In DNA form, the CDR3 reads TGTGCCAGCAGTGACTGGGGGACTGGCTACACCTTC. Amino acids: CASSDWGTGYTF.

V and J are TRBV10-3 and TRBJ2-5; D tentatively fits TRBD1 or TRBD2 (5 bases each). This CDR3 is 14 amino acids long. Germline V gives CDR1 ENHRY, CDR2 SYGVKD. The V gene lost 6 bases and the J gene lost 1 base, with 12 bases spanning the gap. CDR3 nucleotide sequence: TGTGCCATCAGGGAGGACACCGGCCAAGAGACCCAGTACTTC. Translation: CAIREDTGQETQYF.

The rearrangement joins TRBV3-1 (or the pseudogene TRBV3-2) to TRBJ2-7; no clear D. Germline values: CDR1 LGHDT, CDR2 YNNKEL (reference sequence). Trimming took off 3 bases at V and 7 bases at J, with 10 bases between the two ends. This CDR3 contains 12 residues. CDR3 loop: CASSQGRGEQYF. The CDR3 coding sequence is TGTGCCAGCAGCCAGGGCCGAGGAGAGCAGTACTTC.